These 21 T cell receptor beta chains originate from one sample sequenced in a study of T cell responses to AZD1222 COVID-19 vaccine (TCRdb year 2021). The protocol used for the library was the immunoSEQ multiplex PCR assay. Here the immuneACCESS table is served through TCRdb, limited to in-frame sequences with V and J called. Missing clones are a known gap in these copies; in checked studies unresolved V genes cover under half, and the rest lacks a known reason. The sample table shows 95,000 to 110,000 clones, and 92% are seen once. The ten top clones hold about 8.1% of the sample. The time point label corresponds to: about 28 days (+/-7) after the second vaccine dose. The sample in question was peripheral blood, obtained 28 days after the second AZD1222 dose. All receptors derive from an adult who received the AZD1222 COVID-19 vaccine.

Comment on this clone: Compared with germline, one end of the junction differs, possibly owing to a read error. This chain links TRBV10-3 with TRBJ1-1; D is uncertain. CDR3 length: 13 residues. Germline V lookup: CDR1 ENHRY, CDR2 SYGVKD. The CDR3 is CAISASLNIEAFF. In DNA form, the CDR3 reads TGTGCCATCAGTGCCTCTCTCAACATTGAAGCTTTCTTT.

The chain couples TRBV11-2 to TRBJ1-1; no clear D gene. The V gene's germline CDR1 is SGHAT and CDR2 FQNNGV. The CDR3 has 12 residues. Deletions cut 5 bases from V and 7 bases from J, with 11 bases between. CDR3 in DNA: TGTGCCAGCAGCCAAAAACGGCATGAAGCTTTCTTT. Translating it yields CASSQKRHEAFF. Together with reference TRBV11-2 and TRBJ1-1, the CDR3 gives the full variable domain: EAGVAQSPRYKIIEKRQSVAFWCNPISGHATLYWYQQILGQGPKLLIQFQNNGVVDDSQLPKDRFSAERLKGVDSTLKIQPAKLEDSAVYLCASSQKRHEAFFGQGTRLTVV.

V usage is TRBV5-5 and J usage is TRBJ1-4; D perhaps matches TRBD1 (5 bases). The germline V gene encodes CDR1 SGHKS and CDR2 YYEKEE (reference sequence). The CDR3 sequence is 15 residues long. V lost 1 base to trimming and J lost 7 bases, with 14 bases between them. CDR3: CASSLYQGRSEKLFF. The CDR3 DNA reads TGTGCCAGCAGCTTGTATCAGGGTAGGAGTGAAAAACTGTTTTTT.

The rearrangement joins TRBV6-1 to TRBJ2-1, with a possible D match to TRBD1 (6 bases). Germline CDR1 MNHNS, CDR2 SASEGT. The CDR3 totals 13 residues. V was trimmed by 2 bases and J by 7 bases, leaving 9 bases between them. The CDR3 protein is CASSELRGNEQFF. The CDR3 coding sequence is TGTGCCAGCAGTGAACTAAGGGGGAATGAGCAGTTCTTC.

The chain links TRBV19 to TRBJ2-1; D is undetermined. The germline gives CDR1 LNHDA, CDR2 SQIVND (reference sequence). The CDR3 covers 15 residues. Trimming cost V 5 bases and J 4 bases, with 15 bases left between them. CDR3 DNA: TGTGCCAGTAGTCCTATCCCCGGTGCGTACAATGAGCAGTTCTTC. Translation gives CASSPIPGAYNEQFF.

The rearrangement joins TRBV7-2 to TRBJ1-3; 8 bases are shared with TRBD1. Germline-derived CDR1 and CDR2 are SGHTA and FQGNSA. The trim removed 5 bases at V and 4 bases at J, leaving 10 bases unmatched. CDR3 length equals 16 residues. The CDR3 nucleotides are TGTGCCAGCAGCCCCCGACAGGGGAACTCAGGAAACACCATATATTTT. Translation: CASSPRQGNSGNTIYF.

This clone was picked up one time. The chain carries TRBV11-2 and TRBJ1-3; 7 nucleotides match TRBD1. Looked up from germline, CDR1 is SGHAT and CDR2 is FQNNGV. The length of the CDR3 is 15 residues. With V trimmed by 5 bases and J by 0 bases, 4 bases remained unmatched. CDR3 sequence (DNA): TGTGCCAGCAGCCAGGGACAGCACTCTGGAAACACCATATATTTT. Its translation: CASSQGQHSGNTIYF.

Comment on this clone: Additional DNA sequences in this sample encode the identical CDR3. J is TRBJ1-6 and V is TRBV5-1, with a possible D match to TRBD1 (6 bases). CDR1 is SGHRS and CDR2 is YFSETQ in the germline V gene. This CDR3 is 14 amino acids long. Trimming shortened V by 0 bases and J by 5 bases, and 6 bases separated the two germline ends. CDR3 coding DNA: TGCGCCAGCAGCTTGGACAGGGATAATTCACCCCTCCACTTT. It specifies CASSLDRDNSPLHF.

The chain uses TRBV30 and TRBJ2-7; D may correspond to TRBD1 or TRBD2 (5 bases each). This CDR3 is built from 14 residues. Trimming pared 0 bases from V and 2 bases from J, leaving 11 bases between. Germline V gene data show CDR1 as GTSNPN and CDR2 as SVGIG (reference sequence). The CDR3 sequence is CAWSVGTATYEQYF. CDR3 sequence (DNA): TGTGCCTGGAGTGTAGGGACGGCAACCTACGAGCAGTACTTC.

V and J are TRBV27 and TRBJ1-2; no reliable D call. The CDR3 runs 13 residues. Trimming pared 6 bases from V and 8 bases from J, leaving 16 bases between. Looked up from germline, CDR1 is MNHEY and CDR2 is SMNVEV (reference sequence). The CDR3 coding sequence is TGTGCCAGCAGCCCAGGAACCGGGCTGGGCTACACCTTC. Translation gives CASSPGTGLGYTF.

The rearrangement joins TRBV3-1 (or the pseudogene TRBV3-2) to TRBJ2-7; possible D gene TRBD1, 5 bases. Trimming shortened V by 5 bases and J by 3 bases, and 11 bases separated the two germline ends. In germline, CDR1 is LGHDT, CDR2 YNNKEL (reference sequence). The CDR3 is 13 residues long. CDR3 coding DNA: TGTGCCAGCAGCTCCCAGGGAAGCTACGAGCAGTACTTC. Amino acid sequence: CASSSQGSYEQYF.

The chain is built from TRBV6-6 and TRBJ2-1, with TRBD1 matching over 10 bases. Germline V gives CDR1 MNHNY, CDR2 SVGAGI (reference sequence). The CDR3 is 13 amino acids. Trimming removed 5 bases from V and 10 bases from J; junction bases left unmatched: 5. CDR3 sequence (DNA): TGTGCCAGCAGTCCCGGGACAGGGGACGAGCAGTTCTTC. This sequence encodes CASSPGTGDEQFF.

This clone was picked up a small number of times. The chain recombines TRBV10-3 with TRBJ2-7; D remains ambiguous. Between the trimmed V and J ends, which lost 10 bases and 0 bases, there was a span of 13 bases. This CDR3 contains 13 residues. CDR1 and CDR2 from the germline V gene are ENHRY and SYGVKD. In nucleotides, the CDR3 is TGTGCCACCAAGTCGGCGGACTCCTACGAGCAGTACTTC. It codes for CATKSADSYEQYF.

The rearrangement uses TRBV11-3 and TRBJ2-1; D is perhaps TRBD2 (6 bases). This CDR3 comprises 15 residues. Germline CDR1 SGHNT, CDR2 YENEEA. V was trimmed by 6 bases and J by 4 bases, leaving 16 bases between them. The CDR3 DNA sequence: TGTGCCAGCAGTCTTGTAGGCGGGGTATACAATGAGCAGTTCTTC. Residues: CASSLVGGVYNEQFF. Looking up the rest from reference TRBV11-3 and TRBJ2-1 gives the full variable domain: EAGVVQSPRYKIIEKKQPVAFWCNPISGHNTLYWYLQNLGQGPELLIRYENEEAVDDSQLPKDRFSAERLKGVDSTLKIQPAELGDSAVYLCASSLVGGVYNEQFFGPGTRLTVL.

Written as DNA, the CDR3 is TGTGCCAGCAGTTACCAACGGGAGAAGACCGGGGAGCTGTTTTTT. Translated, it gives CASSYQREKTGELFF. The chain carries TRBV6-2 or TRBV6-3 and TRBJ2-2; D is possibly TRBD2 (6 bases). Germline V gives CDR1 MNHEY, CDR2 SVGEGT. The CDR3 is 15 residues long. Deletions cut 2 bases from V and 5 bases from J, with 12 bases between.

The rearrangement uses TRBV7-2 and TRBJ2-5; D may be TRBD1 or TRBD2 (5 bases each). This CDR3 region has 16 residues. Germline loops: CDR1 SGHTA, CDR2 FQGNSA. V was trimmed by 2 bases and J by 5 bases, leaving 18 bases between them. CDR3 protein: CASSLPRWRPGETQYF. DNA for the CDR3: TGTGCCAGCAGCTTACCCCGGTGGAGGCCAGGGGAGACCCAGTACTTC.

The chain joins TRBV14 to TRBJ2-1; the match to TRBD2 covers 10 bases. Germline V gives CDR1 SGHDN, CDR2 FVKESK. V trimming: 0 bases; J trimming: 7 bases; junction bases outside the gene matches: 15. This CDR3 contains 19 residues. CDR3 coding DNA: TGTGCCAGCAGCCAAGATCGCTGGGATTCGAGCGGGAGGGAAAATGAGCAGTTCTTC. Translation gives CASSQDRWDSSGRENEQFF.

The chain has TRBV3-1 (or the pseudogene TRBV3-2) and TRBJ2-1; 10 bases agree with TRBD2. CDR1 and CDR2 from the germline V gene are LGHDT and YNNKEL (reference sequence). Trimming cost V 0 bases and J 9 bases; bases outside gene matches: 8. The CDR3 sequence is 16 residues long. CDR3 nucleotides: TGTGCCAGCAGCCAAGAGGGCCTAGCGGGAGTGAGTGAGCAGTTCTTC. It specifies CASSQEGLAGVSEQFF.

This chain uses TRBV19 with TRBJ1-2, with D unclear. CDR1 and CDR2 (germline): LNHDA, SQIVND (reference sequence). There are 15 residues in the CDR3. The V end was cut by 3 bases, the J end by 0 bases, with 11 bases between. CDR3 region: CASSITLTPNYGYTF. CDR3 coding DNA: TGTGCCAGTAGTATCACCCTGACACCTAACTATGGCTACACCTTC.

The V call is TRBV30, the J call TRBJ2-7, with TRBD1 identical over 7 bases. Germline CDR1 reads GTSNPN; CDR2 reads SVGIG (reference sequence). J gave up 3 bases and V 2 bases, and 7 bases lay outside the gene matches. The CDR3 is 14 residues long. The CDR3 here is CAWSSGQAFYEQYF. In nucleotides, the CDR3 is TGTGCCTGGAGTTCCGGACAGGCCTTCTACGAGCAGTACTTC. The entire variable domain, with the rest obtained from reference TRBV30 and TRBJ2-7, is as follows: SQTIHQWPATLVQPVGSPLSLECTVEGTSNPNLYWYRQAAGRGLQLLFYSVGIGQISSEVPQNLSASRPQDRQFILSSKKLLLSDSGFYLCAWSSGQAFYEQYFGPGTRLTVT.

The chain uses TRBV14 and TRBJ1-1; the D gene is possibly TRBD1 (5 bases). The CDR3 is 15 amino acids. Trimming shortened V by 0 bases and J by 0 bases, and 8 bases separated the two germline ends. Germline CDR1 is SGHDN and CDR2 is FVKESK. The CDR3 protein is CASSQDLQVNTEAFF. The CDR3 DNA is TGTGCCAGCAGCCAAGATCTACAGGTGAACACTGAAGCTTTCTTT. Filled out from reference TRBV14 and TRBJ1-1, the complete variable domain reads EAGVTQFPSHSVIEKGQTVTLRCDPISGHDNLYWYRRVMGKEIKFLLHFVKESKQDESGMPNNRFLAERTGGTYSTLKVQPAELEDSGVYFCASSQDLQVNTEAFFGQGTRLTVV.